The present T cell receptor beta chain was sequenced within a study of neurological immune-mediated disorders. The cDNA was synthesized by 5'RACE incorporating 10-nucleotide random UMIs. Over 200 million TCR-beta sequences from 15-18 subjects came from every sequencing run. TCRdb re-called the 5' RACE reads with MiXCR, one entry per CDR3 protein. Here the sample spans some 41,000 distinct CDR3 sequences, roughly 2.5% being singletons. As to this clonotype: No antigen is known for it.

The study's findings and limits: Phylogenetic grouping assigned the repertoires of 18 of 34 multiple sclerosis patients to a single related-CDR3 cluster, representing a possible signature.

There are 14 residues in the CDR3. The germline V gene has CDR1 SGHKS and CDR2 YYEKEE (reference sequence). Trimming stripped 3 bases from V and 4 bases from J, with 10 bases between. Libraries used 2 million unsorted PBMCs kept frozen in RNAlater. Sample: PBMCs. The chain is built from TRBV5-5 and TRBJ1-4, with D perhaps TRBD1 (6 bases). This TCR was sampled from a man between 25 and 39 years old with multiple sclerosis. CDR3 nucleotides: TGTGCCAGCAGCTCTGGACAGTTTAATGAAAAACTGTTTTTT. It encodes CASSSGQFNEKLFF.